This entry lists 3 T cell receptor beta chains sequenced from one sample in a study of T cell changes during pregnancy in multiple sclerosis. This table comes from immunoSEQ multiplex PCR, and its TCRdb copy is limited to in-frame clones, with some not included. Found here are some 70,000 clones, roughly 92% of them singletons; the top ten hold 2% to 2.5%. The sequencing here drew on peripheral blood, taken in the second trimester of pregnancy. These receptors originate from a female donor in good health, enrolled as a control in a pregnancy study.

V gene TRBV6-5 combines with J gene TRBJ2-1; TRBD1 aligns across 9 bases. Germline lookup yields CDR1 MNHEY and CDR2 SVGAGI. The CDR3 contains 16 residues. V was pared by 0 bases and J by 9 bases, with 9 bases of the junction left unmatched. Written as DNA, the CDR3 is TGTGCCAGCAGTTACTCATGGACAGGGGTGGATGGTGAGCAGTTCTTC. It specifies CASSYSWTGVDGEQFF.

The chain carries TRBV20-1 and TRBJ2-7, with 7 bases that match TRBD1. With 4 bases clipped from V and 5 bases from J, the junction kept 2 bases outside the gene matches. CDR3 length: 11 amino acids. Per germline, CDR1 DFQATT and CDR2 SNEGSKA (reference sequence). The CDR3 DNA reads TGCAGTGCTACCGACAGGGACGAGCAGTACTTC. It is translated as CSATDRDEQYF.

This chain uses TRBV7-2 with TRBJ2-1, with D possibly matching TRBD2 (5 bases). The CDR3 has 14 amino acids. The V gene's germline CDR1 is SGHTA and CDR2 FQGNSA. Between the trimmed V and J ends, which lost 5 bases and 4 bases, there was a span of 12 bases. The CDR3 loop is CASSPFGEYNEQFF. The CDR3 nucleotides are TGTGCCAGCAGCCCTTTCGGGGAGTACAATGAGCAGTTCTTC.